A single sample gave rise to the 21 T cell receptor beta chains below, sequenced in a study of vaccination effects on CD4 cells after COVID-19. Sequencing used immunoSEQ multiplex PCR; TCRdb keeps in-frame clones, though not all of them. The sample shows around 35,000 clones, under 70% of them seen only once. No cognate antigen is known for these TCRs. Before sequencing took place, the ViraFEST assay used viral peptide pools to expand antigen-specific CD4+ T cells. Following a 10-day culture, CD4+ T cells were purified. No vaccinee had earlier SARS-CoV-2 infection, and nucleocapsid antibodies were negative. Material: CD4+ T cells from PBMCs cultured with HCoV-OC43 spike peptides, obtained before COVID-19 vaccination. Regarding subset: HCoV-OC43 spike overlapping peptide pool stimulation. The receptors originated from a human donor who received a COVID-19 vaccine.

The genes are TRBV19 and TRBJ2-1, with a possible D match to TRBD2 (6 bases). Germline assignment: CDR1 LNHDA and CDR2 SQIVND (reference sequence). This CDR3 contains 15 residues. V was shortened by 5 bases and J by 0 bases, with 11 bases between the two germline ends. The CDR3 DNA reads TGTGCCAGTAGTGTTAGCGGTTTCTCCTACAATGAGCAGTTCTTC. Translated: CASSVSGFSYNEQFF.

This clone was counted a few times. V usage is TRBV5-4 and J usage is TRBJ2-3, with D unclear. V was pared by 0 bases and J by 6 bases, with 14 bases between. The CDR3 is 15 amino acids. Germline V gene sequence: CDR1 SGHNT, CDR2 YYREEE (reference sequence). The CDR3, as DNA: TGTGCCAGCAGCTTGGGGTCAACGCCCGGCGATACGCAGTATTTT. Translating it yields CASSLGSTPGDTQYF.

There are a few counts of this clone. The V gene is TRBV4-1, the J gene TRBJ2-7, with 11 bases fitting TRBD2. Germline CDR1 MGHRA, CDR2 YSYEKL. V lost 1 base and J lost 4; bases outside the gene matches: 9. The CDR3 loop spans 17 amino acids. In DNA, the CDR3 is TGCGCCAGCAGCCAAGCTGATCTGGGACTAGCGGATTACGAGCAGTACTTC. Translation: CASSQADLGLADYEQYF.

This clone is a singleton in its sample. The chain carries TRBV6-5 and TRBJ1-2; TRBD1 might be the D (6 bases). The CDR3 has 12 residues. Germline V gene sequence: CDR1 MNHEY, CDR2 SVGAGI. V gave up 2 bases and J gave up 13 bases, with 14 bases separating them. The CDR3 sequence is CASSYRGAPTTF. The CDR3 DNA follows: TGTGCCAGCAGTTACAGGGGGGCGCCGACCACCTTC.

The chain joins TRBV5-5 to TRBJ2-5; TRBD1 agrees at 9 bases. The CDR3 is made up of 16 amino acids. V lost 4 bases, J lost 5 bases, and 12 bases stayed unmatched. Germline V gene lookup returns CDR1 SGHKS and CDR2 YYEKEE (reference sequence). The CDR3 nucleotides read TGTGCCAGCAGCCGGGACAGGGCCGACGTTGCGGAGACCCAGTACTTC. The encoded protein is CASSRDRADVAETQYF.

V gene TRBV7-8 combines with J gene TRBJ2-3; the D is unclear. Germline CDR1 reads SGHVS; CDR2 reads FQNEAQ. Trimming stripped 1 base from V and 2 bases from J, with 10 bases between. This CDR3 is 15 amino acids long. The CDR3 bases are TGTGCCAGCAGCTTAGTTGGCCAAACCACAGATACGCAGTATTTT. Residues: CASSLVGQTTDTQYF. Full variable domain (rest looked up from reference TRBV7-8 and TRBJ2-3): GAGVSQSPRYKVAKRGQDVALRCDPISGHVSLFWYQQALGQGPEFLTYFQNEAQLDKSGLPSDRFFAERPEGSVSTLKIQRTQQEDSAVYLCASSLVGQTTDTQYFGPGTRLTVL.

The chain combines TRBV3-1 (or the pseudogene TRBV3-2) with TRBJ1-4; 7 positions match TRBD1. This CDR3 spans 17 amino acids. Germline CDR1 is LGHDT and CDR2 is YNNKEL (reference sequence). The J segment lost 5 bases and the V segment lost 1 base, leaving 10 bases of the junction unmatched. For the CDR3, the DNA is TGTGCCAGCAGCCAAGTGGGATTTGGGACAGCAAATGAAAAACTGTTTTTT. Protein product: CASSQVGFGTANEKLFF.

CDR3 nucleotides: TGTGCCAGCAGCTTAGCTGTACCCTCCTACGAGCAGTACTTC. Protein sequence: CASSLAVPSYEQYF. The rearrangement joins TRBV11-2 to TRBJ2-7; no firm D call. Trimming left V 1 base short and J 0 bases short, with 7 bases between. The CDR3 runs to 14 residues. Germline lookup yields CDR1 SGHAT and CDR2 FQNNGV.

V and J are TRBV12-3 or TRBV12-4 and TRBJ1-2; a weak D match, TRBD1 (6 bases). The CDR3 is 13 residues long. The V and J ends lost 3 bases and 8 bases respectively, with 13 bases between them. This CDR3 is CASSLAQGLGYTF. The CDR3 nucleotides are TGTGCCAGCAGTTTGGCCCAGGGGCTCGGCTACACCTTC.

The V gene is TRBV28, the J gene TRBJ1-5, with D unclear. V gave up 4 bases and J gave up 5 bases, with 3 bases separating them. This CDR3 has 11 residues. The germline gives CDR1 MDHEN, CDR2 SYDVKM. CDR3 sequence reads: CASSSYQPQHF. The CDR3 bases are TGTGCCAGCAGTTCGTATCAGCCCCAGCATTTT.

V usage is TRBV6-5 and J usage is TRBJ1-2; weak D call: TRBD1 (6 bases). Looked up from germline, CDR1 is MNHEY and CDR2 is SVGAGI. V was shortened by 4 bases and J by 2 bases, with 14 bases between the two germline ends. The CDR3 runs to 15 residues. The CDR3 nucleotides read TGTGCCAGCAGTTGGGGGGGGACAAAAAACTATGGCTACACCTTC. Protein sequence: CASSWGGTKNYGYTF.

This clone appeared once. The chain employs TRBV9 and TRBJ1-2, with D possibly TRBD1 on 5 matching bases. This CDR3 is 16 amino acids long. Trimming took off 3 bases at V and 3 bases at J, with 18 bases between the two ends. CDR1 and CDR2 from the germline V gene are SGDLS and YYNGEE. In DNA, the CDR3 is TGTGCCAGCAGCGCATCCGGGACGGAGATTTACTATGGCTACACCTTC. This encodes CASSASGTEIYYGYTF.

V gene TRBV18 combines with J gene TRBJ2-5; the D gene is possibly TRBD2 (5 bases). The germline V and J ends were trimmed by 6 bases and 8 bases, with 10 bases remaining between them. In germline, CDR1 is KGHSH, CDR2 LQKENI. This CDR3 is built from 11 residues. CDR3 in amino acids: CASSREGTQYF. DNA of the CDR3: TGTGCCAGCTCCCGCGAGGGAACCCAGTACTTC.

The chain is built from TRBV14 and TRBJ1-2; the match to TRBD1 covers 7 bases. The trim removed 2 bases at V and 5 bases at J, leaving 8 bases unmatched. CDR1 SGHDN and CDR2 FVKESK come from the germline V gene. The CDR3 runs 15 residues. In DNA form, the CDR3 reads TGTGCCAGCAGCCAAAGGGAGACAGGGTTATATGGCTACACCTTC. It is translated as CASSQRETGLYGYTF.

V gene TRBV18 combines with J gene TRBJ2-6, with D hard to call. There are 17 residues in the CDR3. Germline CDR1 is KGHSH and CDR2 is LQKENI. Trimming cost V 0 bases and J 4 bases, with 13 bases left between them. In DNA form, the CDR3 reads TGTGCCAGCTCACCACCAAGGTCCGGAGCGGGGGCCAACGTCCTGACTTTC. Protein: CASSPPRSGAGANVLTF.

For the CDR3, the DNA is TGCAGCGTTCTGGACGACAGGCCGGAAAACACTGAAGCTTTCTTT. Encoded protein: CSVLDDRPENTEAFF. The chain combines TRBV29-1 with TRBJ1-1, with D perhaps TRBD1 (6 bases). The V end lost 5 bases, the J end lost 2 bases, and 18 bases lay between the germline ends. CDR1 SQVTM and CDR2 ANQGSEA come from the germline V gene. The CDR3 contains 15 residues.

The chain joins TRBV12-5 to TRBJ2-3; D is unresolved. V was trimmed by 7 bases and J by 7 bases, leaving 12 bases between them. The CDR3 is made up of 12 amino acids. Looked up from germline, CDR1 is LGHNT and CDR2 is FRNRAP. The CDR3 spells CASALSSHTQYF. In DNA, the CDR3 is TGTGCTAGTGCCCTTAGCTCACATACGCAGTATTTT. The full variable domain, with the rest looked up from reference TRBV12-5 and TRBJ2-3, is DARVTQTPRHKVTEMGQEVTMRCQPILGHNTVFWYRQTMMQGLELLAYFRNRAPLDDSGMPKDRFSAEMPDATLATLKIQPSEPRDSAVYFCASALSSHTQYFGPGTRLTVL.

In its sample, this clone was seen once. V and J are TRBV12-2 and TRBJ2-6. TRBV12-2 is termed a pseudogene. The CDR3 spans 18 residues. The CDR3 coding sequence is TGTGCAAGTCGCCGCAGACAACTCCACACAAAGTCGGGCAACGTCCTGACTTTC. Its translation: CASRRRQLHTKSGNVLTF.

The chain employs TRBV11-2 and TRBJ1-6; possibly TRBD1 for D (6 bases). V lost 5 bases and J 4 bases, leaving 6 bases between the germline ends. This CDR3 spans 13 amino acids. CDR1 is SGHAT and CDR2 is FQNNGV in the germline V gene. CDR3 loop: CASSQGYNSPLHF. The CDR3 DNA follows: TGTGCCAGCAGCCAGGGGTATAATTCACCCCTCCACTTT.

This chain links TRBV2 with TRBJ2-1; no clear D. Germline CDR1 SNHLY, CDR2 FYNNEI. CDR3 size: 12 residues. V was shortened by 6 bases and J by 4 bases, with 7 bases between the two germline ends. The CDR3 DNA follows: TGTGCCAGCAGGCCCGAGTACAATGAGCAGTTCTTC. This translates into CASRPEYNEQFF.

V is TRBV27 and J is TRBJ2-1; 7 nucleotides agree with TRBD1. J was trimmed by 2 bases and V by 2 bases; bases with no gene match: 6. The CDR3 is made up of 16 amino acids. Germline V gives CDR1 MNHEY, CDR2 SMNVEV (reference sequence). CDR3 residues: CASSLGTDQTYNEQFF. For the CDR3, the DNA is TGTGCCAGCAGTTTAGGGACAGACCAAACCTACAATGAGCAGTTCTTC.